One and the same sample provided the 19 T cell receptor beta chains below, sequenced in a study of blood T cell repertoires in COVID-19. Generated by immunoSEQ multiplex PCR, the TCRdb table keeps only in-frame clones and is missing some. This sample has tens of thousands of clones, with around 85% found just once. The specimen sequenced was peripheral blood. The receptors derive from a man between 65 and 85 years old with acute or convalescent COVID-19.

The chain combines TRBV14 with TRBJ1-5; D gene unclear. V lost 4 bases, J lost 3 bases, and 7 bases lay in between. CDR1 and CDR2 (germline): SGHDN, FVKESK. This CDR3 is built from 13 residues. The CDR3 region is CASSPSFNQPQHF. CDR3 DNA sequence: TGTGCCAGCAGCCCGAGTTTCAATCAGCCCCAGCATTTT.

The rearrangement joins TRBV6-4 to TRBJ1-2; 9 bases map to TRBD1. Looked up from germline, CDR1 is MRHNA and CDR2 is SNTAGT. With V trimmed by 6 bases and J by 5 bases, 10 bases remained unmatched. CDR3 length: 15 amino acids. The CDR3 bases are TGTGCCAGCAGCGAATCGGGACAGGGTTTGTATGGCTACACCTTC. Residues: CASSESGQGLYGYTF.

In DNA, the CDR3 is TGTGCCAGCAGCCTCCGGGCGCTAGGGGTAGAGACCCAGTACTTC. Its protein is CASSLRALGVETQYF. This chain joins TRBV7-2 and TRBJ2-5; possible D gene TRBD1, 5 bases. V was shortened by 5 bases and J by 4 bases, with 17 bases between the two germline ends. Germline V gives CDR1 SGHTA, CDR2 FQGNSA. CDR3 length: 15 amino acids.

V gene TRBV6-5 combines with J gene TRBJ2-2, with TRBD2 matching over 8 bases. The length of the CDR3 is 15 residues. Germline CDR1 MNHEY, CDR2 SVGAGI. The trim removed 7 bases at V and 6 bases at J, leaving 10 bases unmatched. This CDR3 is CASTRTSGGPGELFF. The CDR3 DNA reads as TGTGCCAGCACCAGAACGTCGGGGGGGCCCGGGGAGCTGTTTTTT.

The V gene is TRBV6-5, the J gene TRBJ1-1; 8 bases align to TRBD1. The CDR3 consists of 14 residues. With 2 bases clipped from V and 7 bases from J, the junction kept 6 bases outside the gene matches. CDR1 is MNHEY and CDR2 is SVGAGI in the germline V gene. The CDR3 DNA follows: TGTGCCAGCAGTTACGAGGGACAGGCTCTTGAAGCTTTCTTT. Its translation: CASSYEGQALEAFF.

The chain has TRBV25-1 and TRBJ2-1; D remains ambiguous. Germline values: CDR1 MGHDK, CDR2 SYGVNS. This CDR3 spans 16 amino acids. Trimming took off 1 base at V and 2 bases at J, with 12 bases between the two ends. The CDR3 region has the DNA TGTGCCAGCAGTGAATTGATGGGTAGCCCCTACAATGAGCAGTTCTTC. Protein sequence: CASSELMGSPYNEQFF.

This clone is a singleton in its sample. The chain recombines TRBV11-3 with TRBJ2-6; no definite D call. CDR3 length: 12 residues. The V end was cut by 4 bases, the J end by 6 bases, with 4 bases between. CDR1 SGHNT and CDR2 YENEEA come from the germline V gene. The CDR3 coding sequence is TGTGCCAGCAGCTCGTCGGCCAACGTCCTGACTTTC. It yields the protein CASSSSANVLTF.

The chain uses TRBV28 and TRBJ2-7, with TRBD1 as a possible D gene (6 bases). Germline CDR1 is MDHEN and CDR2 is SYDVKM. With 6 bases removed from V and 5 bases from J, the gap between germline ends came to 14 bases. This CDR3 comprises 13 residues. The CDR3 DNA reads as TGTGCCAGCAGCCATGACAGGTATGACGAGCAGTACGTC. Translation gives CASSHDRYDEQYV.

This clone was seen once. This chain connects TRBV6-5 to TRBJ2-1; no definite D call. The CDR3 totals 13 residues. V was shortened by 0 bases and J by 3 bases, with 3 bases between the two germline ends. Per germline, CDR1 MNHEY and CDR2 SVGAGI. The CDR3: CASSYSSYNEQFF. In nucleotides, the CDR3 is TGTGCCAGCAGTTACTCTAGCTACAATGAGCAGTTCTTC.

V and J are TRBV5-4 and TRBJ2-3, with 9 positions matching TRBD1. Germline V gene lookup returns CDR1 SGHNT and CDR2 YYREEE (reference sequence). The trim removed 6 bases at V and 6 bases at J, leaving 11 bases unmatched. The CDR3 is 15 residues long. The CDR3 sequence is CASTHSGQGADTQYF. CDR3 DNA: TGTGCCAGCACCCATTCGGGACAGGGTGCCGATACGCAGTATTTT.

DNA for the CDR3: TGCGCCAGCAGCCACGGACAGGGGGCTGGCGATGAGCAGTTCTTC. This translates into CASSHGQGAGDEQFF. The genes are TRBV4-1 and TRBJ2-1; 11 nucleotides agree with TRBD1. The CDR3 has 15 amino acids. The ends lost 3 bases at V and 8 bases at J; junction bases unmatched: 6. Germline values: CDR1 MGHRA, CDR2 YSYEKL.

This clone was detected once. The chain has TRBV5-5 and TRBJ2-2; a weak D match, TRBD2 (5 bases). Germline lookup yields CDR1 SGHKS and CDR2 YYEKEE (reference sequence). V lost 2 bases and J lost 4, with 12 bases in between. The CDR3 runs to 15 residues. The CDR3 protein is CASSLSPGLTGELFF. The CDR3 nucleotides read TGTGCCAGCAGCTTAAGCCCAGGACTCACCGGGGAGCTGTTTTTT.

The chain has TRBV23-1 and TRBJ2-3, with 12 bases aligning to TRBD1. TRBV23-1 is known as an ORF, though its function is uncertain. The CDR3 runs 16 residues. Unmatched junction bases numbered 7, after V lost 8 bases and J lost 1 base. DNA of the CDR3: TGCGCCAGCCGGGACAGGGGGCGAGGGGGCACAGATACGCAGTATTTT. Its protein is CASRDRGRGGTDTQYF.

The genes are TRBV28 and TRBJ2-7; D is perhaps TRBD2 (5 bases). Germline CDR1 and CDR2: MDHEN and SYDVKM. Trimming stripped 7 bases from V and 5 bases from J, with 12 bases between. The CDR3 is 12 residues long. The CDR3 nucleotides read TGTGCCAGCATGGGAGTAGAGCACGAGCAGTACGTC. The encoded protein is CASMGVEHEQYV.

The chain couples TRBV15 to TRBJ1-2, with a possible D match to TRBD1 (6 bases). CDR1 and CDR2 from the germline V gene are LNHNV and YYDKDF (reference sequence). V lost 0 bases, J lost 1 base, and 12 bases lay in between. The CDR3 length is 16 residues. CDR3 coding DNA: TGTGCCACCAGCAGAGATAGGACAGCGAATAACTATGGCTACACCTTC. It translates to CATSRDRTANNYGYTF. The variable domain in full, completed from reference TRBV15 and TRBJ1-2, reads DAMVIQNPRYQVTQFGKPVTLSCSQTLNHNVMYWYQQKSSQAPKLLFHYYDKDFNNEADTPDNFQSRRPNTSFCFLDIRSPGLGDTAMYLCATSRDRTANNYGYTFGSGTRLTVV.

V usage is TRBV2 and J usage is TRBJ1-5; no definite D call. This CDR3 region has 14 residues. Germline CDR1 is SNHLY and CDR2 is FYNNEI. The germline V and J ends were trimmed by 7 bases and 4 bases, with 14 bases remaining between them. This CDR3 reads CASTAQLLNQPQHF. The CDR3 nucleotides read TGTGCCAGCACTGCCCAGTTACTAAATCAGCCCCAGCATTTT.

The chain carries TRBV29-1 and TRBJ2-7; TRBD1 aligns across 11 bases. The CDR3 covers 13 residues. Germline CDR1 SQVTM, CDR2 ANQGSEA. The trim removed 5 bases at V and 2 bases at J, leaving 2 bases unmatched. CDR3 sequence reads: CSVLGQGAYEQYF. The CDR3 region has the DNA TGCAGCGTTCTGGGACAGGGGGCCTACGAGCAGTACTTC.

J is TRBJ1-6 and V is TRBV6-6; D is ambiguous. V was shortened by 6 bases and J by 9 bases, with 15 bases between the two germline ends. The CDR3 is made up of 14 amino acids. The germline V gene encodes CDR1 MNHNY and CDR2 SVGAGI (reference sequence). CDR3 sequence: CASSSPGLGSPLHF. The CDR3 nucleotides are TGTGCCAGCAGCTCTCCCGGACTTGGTTCACCCCTCCACTTT.

The gene calls are TRBV4-1 and TRBJ1-5; no definite D call. Between the trimmed V and J ends, which lost 0 bases and 9 bases, there was a span of 15 bases. Per the germline V gene, CDR1 is MGHRA and CDR2 is YSYEKL. This CDR3 is 15 amino acids long. The CDR3 is CASSQDHGVAWPQHF. CDR3 nucleotide sequence: TGCGCCAGCAGCCAAGATCACGGGGTCGCATGGCCCCAGCATTTT.